This T cell receptor (beta chain) derives from a study of blood T cell repertoires in COVID-19. Study-wide background: The United States, Italy and Spain supplied acute and convalescent COVID-19 samples. From T cells, B-cell-depleted T cells, or PBMCs came the material, which was cDNA or gDNA.

Authors' analysis steps: How many nucleated cells were present was estimated from reference gene primer amplification. Profiling relied on immunoSEQ multiplex PCR, and the TCRdb table lists in-frame clones only, not all of them. V and J calls and clone size are as listed in that table; D and trimming were resolved from the DNA. The sample holds fewer than 150,000 clones, 65% to 90% seen once. Germline CDR1 reads SGDLS; CDR2 reads YYNGEE. The CDR3 covers 13 residues. J lost 11 bases, V lost 0 bases, and 4 bases had no gene match. The chain is built from TRBV9 and TRBJ1-1; 10 bases match TRBD1. Sequenced sample: peripheral blood. This receptor was obtained from a man aged 45-60 years with acute or convalescent COVID-19. CDR3 in amino acids: CASSVGDRGEAFF. As DNA, the CDR3 is TGTGCCAGCAGCGTAGGGGACAGGGGTGAGGCTTTCTTT.